A selection of T cell receptor beta chains follows, all from one sample in a study of T cell responses to AZD1222 COVID-19 vaccine. Generated by immunoSEQ multiplex PCR, the TCRdb table keeps only in-frame clones and is missing some. The repertoire consists of 150,000 to 170,000 clones, with around 90% occurring once and the leading ten covering 2.5% to 4%. The material was peripheral blood, obtained on day 0 of AZD1222 vaccination. These receptors all stem from an adult in good health. Each CDR3 is given with its conserved first and last residue. A D gene is named only where the DNA matches it firmly. Expanded clones get a size class; other rows say once, few or many, or leave the size out.

j_gene,abundance,d_gene,v_gene,CDR3aa,CDR3nt
TRBJ2-7,once,-,TRBV6-5,CASRVDTRASYEQYF,TGTGCCAGCAGAGTTGACACCAGGGCATCCTACGAGCAGTACTTC
TRBJ2-1,-,TRBD1,TRBV10-3,CAIRGTGDDEQFF,TGTGCCATCAGGGGGACAGGGGACGATGAGCAGTTCTTC
TRBJ1-4,-,-,TRBV28,CASSPPGHATNEKLFF,TGTGCCAGCAGCCCGCCCGGCCATGCAACTAATGAAAAACTGTTTTTT
TRBJ1-6,-,-,TRBV27,CASSLGLQSSYNSPLHF,TGTGCCAGCAGTTTAGGTCTTCAGAGCTCCTATAATTCACCCCTCCACTTT
TRBJ1-5,once,-,TRBV11-2,CASSLSVGGNQPQHF,TGTGCCAGCAGCTTATCAGTAGGGGGGAATCAGCCCCAGCATTTT
TRBJ1-1,-,-,TRBV28,CASSLYPGPEAFF,TGTGCCAGCAGTTTATACCCTGGACCTGAAGCTTTCTTT
TRBJ2-3,-,TRBD2,TRBV11-2,CATSTSGGANTDTQYF,TGTGCCACTTCAACTAGCGGGGGGGCGAACACAGATACGCAGTATTTT
TRBJ1-1,few,-,TRBV7-8,CASSLAENTEAFF,TGTGCCAGCAGCTTAGCAGAGAACACTGAAGCTTTCTTT
TRBJ1-1,-,-,TRBV7-2,CASSLSPANTEAFF,TGTGCCAGCAGCTTATCCCCGGCGAACACTGAAGCTTTCTTT
TRBJ2-6,-,-,TRBV13,CASSLGGVVANVLTF,TGTGCCAGCAGCTTAGGCGGGGTAGTGGCCAACGTCCTGACTTTC
TRBJ1-1,-,-,TRBV19,CASSIRDPMNTEAFF,TGTGCCAGTAGTATCAGGGACCCAATGAACACTGAAGCTTTCTTT